The 24 T cell receptor beta chains below all came from one sample that was sequenced in a study of blood T cell repertoires in COVID-19. Clones were read by immunoSEQ multiplex PCR, and TCRdb kept only the in-frame ones, dropping some. The table shows about 210,000 clones, with 92% occurring only once. Sequencing was carried out using peripheral blood. The receptors were gathered from a man aged 30 to 45 with acute or convalescent COVID-19.

V usage is TRBV5-4 and J usage is TRBJ2-7; D not resolved. Trimming took 3 bases from V and 0 from J, leaving 13 bases between them. CDR3 length equals 15 residues. CDR1 and CDR2 (germline): SGHNT, YYREEE (reference sequence). The CDR3 here is CASSSELSSSYEQYF. CDR3 coding DNA: TGTGCCAGCAGCTCCGAACTGTCGAGCTCCTACGAGCAGTACTTC.

This sequence joins TRBV5-4 and TRBJ1-1; maybe TRBD1 (5 bases). Germline V gene lookup returns CDR1 SGHNT and CDR2 YYREEE (reference sequence). This CDR3 spans 13 amino acids. The V end was cut by 1 base, the J end by 7 bases, with 11 bases between. DNA of the CDR3: TGTGCCAGCAGCTTGTACCAGGGAATTGAAGCTTTCTTT. Protein: CASSLYQGIEAFF.

This chain connects TRBV4-2 to TRBJ1-1; 9 positions match TRBD1. Germline lookup yields CDR1 LGHNA and CDR2 YNFKEQ. Trimming cost V 4 bases and J 4 bases; bases outside gene matches: 7. The CDR3 loop spans 15 amino acids. CDR3 coding DNA: TGTGCCAGCAGCCTGGGACAGGGCGGAACCACTGAAGCTTTCTTT. Residues: CASSLGQGGTTEAFF.

The chain recombines TRBV28 with TRBJ2-7; the match to TRBD2 covers 11 bases. V was clipped by 4 bases and J by 3 bases; unmatched bases: 2. From germline, CDR1 is MDHEN and CDR2 SYDVKM. This CDR3 is built from 14 residues. The chain's CDR3 is CASSSSGRLYEQYF. The CDR3 nucleotides are TGTGCCAGCAGTTCTAGCGGGAGGCTCTACGAGCAGTACTTC.

The DNA of the CDR3 is TGCGCCAGCAGCATGGGTCCGGGACAGGGGACGAATGAGCAGTTCTTC. The encoded protein is CASSMGPGQGTNEQFF. The V gene is TRBV5-1, the J gene TRBJ2-1; 10 nucleotides match TRBD1. Germline-derived CDR1 and CDR2 are SGHRS and YFSETQ. This CDR3 is built from 16 residues. V was clipped by 4 bases and J by 7 bases; unmatched bases: 11. The entire variable domain, with the rest obtained from reference TRBV5-1 and TRBJ2-1, is as follows: KAGVTQTPRYLIKTRGQQVTLSCSPISGHRSVSWYQQTPGQGLQFLFEYFSETQRNKGNFPGRFSGRQFSNSRSEMNVSTLELGDSALYLCASSMGPGQGTNEQFFGPGTRLTVL.

The V gene is TRBV28, the J gene TRBJ1-2; the match to TRBD1 covers 11 bases. V lost 4 bases, J lost 7 bases, and 11 bases stayed unmatched. The CDR3 sequence is 16 residues long. Per the germline V gene, CDR1 is MDHEN and CDR2 is SYDVKM. Here the CDR3 DNA reads TGTGCCAGCAGTTCACCGGGACAGGGGGACCTTGGTGGCTACACCTTC. It specifies CASSSPGQGDLGGYTF.

The genes are TRBV28 and TRBJ2-5; possible D gene TRBD1, 6 bases. V lost 6 bases and J 5 bases, leaving 19 bases between the germline ends. Germline V gives CDR1 MDHEN, CDR2 SYDVKM. CDR3 length equals 15 residues. The CDR3 DNA reads TGTGCCAGCAGCCTGAAGCAGGGGATGGGGGAGACCCAGTACTTC. Its translation: CASSLKQGMGETQYF.

The J gene is TRBJ1-5, the V gene TRBV19; TRBD1 is a possible D gene (6 bases). V was shortened by 11 bases and J by 7 bases, with 21 bases between the two germline ends. This CDR3 is 14 amino acids long. From germline, CDR1 is LNHDA and CDR2 SQIVND (reference sequence). The chain's CDR3 is CAVRGRGLQQPQHF. DNA for the CDR3: TGTGCCGTAAGGGGTAGGGGGTTACAACAGCCCCAGCATTTT.

This chain connects TRBV7-3 to TRBJ2-3, with D perhaps matching TRBD2 (6 bases). Germline lookup yields CDR1 SGHTA and CDR2 FQGTGA. The CDR3 loop spans 16 amino acids. V lost 5 bases and J 2 bases, leaving 17 bases between the germline ends. CDR3 protein: CASSIGTFSNTDTQYF. The CDR3 DNA reads as TGTGCCAGCAGCATCGGGACTTTCTCTAACACAGATACGCAGTATTTT.

The chain couples TRBV3-1 (or the pseudogene TRBV3-2) to TRBJ2-7, with 10 bases lining up with TRBD2. Germline trimming cut 2 bases from V and 1 base from J; bases unmatched to any gene: 8. The CDR3 loop spans 17 amino acids. The germline CDR1 and CDR2 sequences are LGHDT and YNNKEL (reference sequence). CDR3 amino acids: CASSQNLAGAASYEQYF. As DNA, the CDR3 is TGTGCCAGCAGCCAAAATCTAGCGGGAGCCGCATCCTACGAGCAGTACTTC.

The chain combines TRBV19 with TRBJ1-2, with a tentative D call TRBD1 (6 bases). Germline lookup yields CDR1 LNHDA and CDR2 SQIVND (reference sequence). This CDR3 is 14 amino acids long. The V end lost 7 bases, the J end lost 6 bases, and 18 bases lay between the germline ends. As DNA, the CDR3 is TGTGCCAGTATGGAGGAGTGGGGGCGGGATGGCTACACCTTC. Translating gives CASMEEWGRDGYTF.

The rearrangement joins TRBV24-1 to TRBJ1-5; 7 positions match TRBD1. Trimming cost V 3 bases and J 7 bases; bases outside gene matches: 5. Germline V gene lookup returns CDR1 KGHDR and CDR2 SFDVKD. This CDR3 is built from 14 residues. CDR3 sequence (DNA): TGTGCCACCAGTGATCCTGACAGGGTACAGCCCCAGCATTTT. Protein sequence: CATSDPDRVQPQHF.

The J gene is TRBJ2-2, the V gene TRBV7-3; TRBD1 aligns across 9 bases. Germline CDR1 SGHTA, CDR2 FQGTGA. CDR3 length: 15 residues. V lost 5 bases and J lost 5; bases outside the gene matches: 6. CDR3 DNA: TGTGCCAGCAGCCCCGGGACAGGGAGGACCGGGGAGCTGTTTTTT. Translated, it gives CASSPGTGRTGELFF.

CDR3 loop: CASSQQRNTEAFF. The CDR3 bases are TGTGCCAGCAGTCAACAGAGGAACACTGAAGCTTTCTTT. The V call is TRBV25-1, the J call TRBJ1-1; no definite D call. The V end lost 5 bases, the J end lost 1 base, and 8 bases lay between the germline ends. Germline CDR1 is MGHDK and CDR2 is SYGVNS. This CDR3 has 13 amino acids.

The chain recombines TRBV12-5 with TRBJ2-2; TRBD2 aligns across 14 bases. V lost 6 bases to trimming and J lost 6 bases; unmatched junction nucleotides: 3. Germline loops: CDR1 LGHNT, CDR2 FRNRAP. The CDR3 totals 15 residues. CDR3 sequence: CASGQGLAGAGELFF. CDR3 nucleotides: TGTGCTAGTGGCCAGGGACTAGCGGGGGCCGGGGAGCTGTTTTTT.

The table lists this clone with a few counts. The chain combines TRBV3-1 (or the pseudogene TRBV3-2) with TRBJ2-1; 9 positions agree with TRBD1. The germline V gene encodes CDR1 LGHDT and CDR2 YNNKEL (reference sequence). Losses at the gene ends were 4 bases for V and 7 bases for J; bases not matched to a gene: 8. This CDR3 has 15 residues. The CDR3 coding sequence is TGTGCCAGCAGCCTCGGGACAGGGTTGAAGAATGAGCAGTTCTTC. Protein: CASSLGTGLKNEQFF.

The rearrangement links TRBV9 to TRBJ2-1; no clear D. The CDR3 length is 13 residues. V shed 0 bases and J shed 12 bases, with 13 bases lying between them. CDR1 and CDR2 from the germline V gene are SGDLS and YYNGEE. The CDR3, as DNA: TGTGCCAGCAGCGTAGCTGAGACTGCGTCGCAGTTCTTC. Translating it yields CASSVAETASQFF.

CDR3 protein: CASSQVKGIAKNIQYF. CDR3 nucleotides: TGTGCCAGCAGCCAAGTTAAGGGGATAGCCAAAAACATTCAGTACTTC. V is TRBV3-1 (or the pseudogene TRBV3-2) and J is TRBJ2-4; a weak D match, TRBD1 (5 bases). The V gene's germline CDR1 is LGHDT and CDR2 YNNKEL (reference sequence). Trimming removed 1 base from V and 0 bases from J, with 10 bases in between. The CDR3 sequence is 16 residues long.

The chain couples TRBV28 to TRBJ2-1; 9 nucleotides line up with TRBD1. Germline V gives CDR1 MDHEN, CDR2 SYDVKM. The CDR3 loop spans 14 amino acids. V shed 6 bases and J 5 bases; nucleotides not matched to a gene: 5. As DNA, the CDR3 is TGTGCCAGCAGAGGGACAGGGCGAAACAATGAGCAGTTCTTC. Translated, it gives CASRGTGRNNEQFF. Full variable domain (rest looked up from reference TRBV28 and TRBJ2-1): DVKVTQSSRYLVKRTGEKVFLECVQDMDHENMFWYRQDPGLGLRLIYFSYDVKMKEKGDIPEGYSVSREKKERFSLILESASTNQTSMYLCASRGTGRNNEQFFGPGTRLTVL.

This clone is a singleton in its sample. This chain uses TRBV19 with TRBJ1-5; D may be TRBD1 (6 bases). Germline V lookup: CDR1 LNHDA, CDR2 SQIVND (reference sequence). CDR3 length: 16 residues. V was pared by 6 bases and J by 3 bases, with 18 bases between. As DNA, the CDR3 is TGTGCCAGTAGACCTAACAGGGAAAGGGACAATCAGCCCCAGCATTTT. This codes for CASRPNRERDNQPQHF.

The genes are TRBV28 and TRBJ1-2, with 8 bases lining up with TRBD1. The germline V gene has CDR1 MDHEN and CDR2 SYDVKM. The CDR3 length is 14 residues. J gave up 6 bases and V 3 bases, and 6 bases lay outside the gene matches. The CDR3 loop reads CASSFSGQGHGYTF. In DNA form, the CDR3 reads TGTGCCAGCAGTTTTTCCGGACAGGGCCATGGCTACACCTTC.

This chain joins TRBV30 and TRBJ1-6; D is perhaps TRBD1 (6 bases). V dropped 1 base and J dropped 7 bases, with 11 bases sitting between them. The CDR3 is 14 residues long. Germline assignment: CDR1 GTSNPN and CDR2 SVGIG (reference sequence). The CDR3 sequence: CAWSDRVWNSPLHF. The DNA of the CDR3 is TGTGCCTGGAGTGACAGGGTATGGAATTCACCCCTCCACTTT.

CDR3 residues: CAWRGQGRNQPQHF. DNA for the CDR3: TGTGCCTGGAGGGGACAGGGGAGGAATCAGCCCCAGCATTTT. The chain combines TRBV30 with TRBJ1-5; TRBD1 agrees at 10 bases. The V and J ends lost 3 bases and 4 bases, in that order; junction bases with no gene match: 3. This CDR3 contains 14 residues. CDR1 is GTSNPN, CDR2 SVGIG, per germline (reference sequence).

This clone was counted a few times. This chain connects TRBV29-1 to TRBJ2-2; 7 bases match TRBD1. CDR1 and CDR2 from the germline V gene are SQVTM and ANQGSEA. The CDR3 is 15 amino acids. V was pared by 7 bases and J by 2 bases, with 10 bases of the junction left unmatched. The CDR3 region has the DNA TGCAGCGCCTGTACAGGGGCCATTAACACCGGGGAGCTGTTTTTT. Protein: CSACTGAINTGELFF.